This T cell receptor beta chain was recorded in a study of blood T cell repertoires in COVID-19. About the study: COVID-19 samples from acute and convalescent phases originated in the United States, Italy and Spain. Nucleic acid was either cDNA or gDNA, and it came from T cells, B-cell-depleted T cells, or PBMCs.

The CDR3 extends over 16 amino acids. V shed 1 base, J shed 7 bases, and the junction held 11 bases outside the gene matches. Germline CDR1 and CDR2: SGHKS and YYEKEE (reference sequence). While infection was still active, Seattle patients were enrolled and then followed longitudinally. Authors' data handling: Reference gene primer amplification yielded estimated nucleated cell counts. Generated by immunoSEQ multiplex PCR, the TCRdb table keeps only in-frame clones and is missing some. V and J calls and clone size are those listed in that table; D and trimming were worked out from the DNA. The sample lists roughly 500,000 clones, 85% to 90% seen once, with 0.9% in the top ten.

The sequencing sample was made of peripheral blood. This chain joins TRBV5-5 and TRBJ2-7; 10 bases map to TRBD2. This TCR derives from a man between 18 and 35 years old with COVID-19, enrolled during active disease. CDR3 nucleotide sequence: TGTGCCAGCAGCTTGAGGATAGCGGGGGGCTCGGGAGAGCAGTACTTC. Protein: CASSLRIAGGSGEQYF.